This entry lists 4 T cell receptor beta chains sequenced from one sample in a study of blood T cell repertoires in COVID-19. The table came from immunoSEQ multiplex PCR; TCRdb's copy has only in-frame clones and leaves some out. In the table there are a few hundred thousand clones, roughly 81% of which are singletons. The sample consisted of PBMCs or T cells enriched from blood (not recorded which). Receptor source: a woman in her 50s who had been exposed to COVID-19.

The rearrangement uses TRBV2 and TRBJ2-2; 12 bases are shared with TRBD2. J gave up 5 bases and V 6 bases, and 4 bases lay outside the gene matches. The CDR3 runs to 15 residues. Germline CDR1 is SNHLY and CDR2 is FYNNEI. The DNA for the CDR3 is TGTGCCAGCAGACTACTAGCGGGGGGAACCGGGGAGCTGTTTTTT. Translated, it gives CASRLLAGGTGELFF.

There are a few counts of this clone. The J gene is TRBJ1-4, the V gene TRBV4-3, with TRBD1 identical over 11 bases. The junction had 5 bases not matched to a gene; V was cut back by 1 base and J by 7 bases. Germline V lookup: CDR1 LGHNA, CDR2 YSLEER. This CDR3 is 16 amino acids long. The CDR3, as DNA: TGCGCCAGCAGCCAAGGGTGGACAGGGGGCTCTGAAAAACTGTTTTTT. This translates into CASSQGWTGGSEKLFF.

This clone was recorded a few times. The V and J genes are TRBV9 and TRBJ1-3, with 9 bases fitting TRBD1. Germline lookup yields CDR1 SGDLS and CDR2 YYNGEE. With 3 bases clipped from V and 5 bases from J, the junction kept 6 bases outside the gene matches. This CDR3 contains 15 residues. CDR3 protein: CASSGGQGSRNTIYF. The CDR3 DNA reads TGTGCCAGCAGCGGGGGACAGGGCTCCCGAAACACCATATATTTT.

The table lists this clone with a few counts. The CDR3 here is CASRLNSLGNTGELFF. The CDR3 DNA sequence: TGTGCCAGCAGACTCAACAGCCTTGGGAACACCGGGGAGCTGTTTTTT. This chain links TRBV6-4 with TRBJ2-2; D is unresolved. The ends were cut back, 6 bases at V and 1 base at J, with 15 bases in the middle. From germline, CDR1 is MRHNA and CDR2 SNTAGT. The CDR3 spans 16 residues.